These 29 T cell receptor beta chains originate from one sample sequenced in a study of T cell repertoires in ileal Crohn's disease (dated by TCRdb to the late 2010s). The label giving this sample's time point can be read as: inflamed ileum from the surgical specimen. Libraries were constructed by the immunoSEQ multiplex PCR assay. TCRdb retrieved this table from immuneACCESS and kept in-frame rearrangements only. Not all clones are present; in checked studies, unresolved V genes account for under half, and no reason is known for the remainder. In this sample the table shows 16,000 or so clones, 92% of which occur a single time. Around 7.1% of the sample lies in the top ten. Material: ileal tissue. The receptors stem from an adult with Crohn's disease.

V is TRBV7-2 and J is TRBJ1-5; D remains ambiguous. CDR3 size: 15 residues. Germline CDR1 is SGHTA and CDR2 is FQGNSA. V gave up 1 base and J gave up 0 bases, with 7 bases separating them. The CDR3 nucleotides are TGTGCCAGCAGCTTAGGAGGGTATAGCAATCAGCCCCAGCATTTT. Translating it yields CASSLGGYSNQPQHF.

The table lists this clone with a few counts. The rearrangement joins TRBV6-4 to TRBJ2-1; D possibly corresponds to TRBD2 (6 bases). CDR3 length equals 15 residues. V was clipped by 6 bases and J by 6 bases, with 18 bases between them. In germline, CDR1 is MRHNA, CDR2 SNTAGT. This CDR3 is CASSQGLSPSNEQFF. In DNA form, the CDR3 reads TGTGCCAGCAGCCAGGGACTTTCTCCCTCCAATGAGCAGTTCTTC.

The chain carries TRBV9 and TRBJ2-5; TRBD1 aligns across 10 bases. From germline, CDR1 is SGDLS and CDR2 YYNGEE. After removal of 4 bases from V and 3 bases from J, the junction contained 9 bases not matched to a gene. This CDR3 is built from 16 residues. The chain's CDR3 is CASSLGQGVREETQYF. The CDR3 nucleotides are TGTGCCAGCAGCCTCGGACAGGGGGTACGGGAAGAGACCCAGTACTTC.

The chain has TRBV15 and TRBJ2-7; unclear D gene. Trimming pared 5 bases from V and 3 bases from J, leaving 8 bases between. The CDR3 has 12 residues. Germline V CDR1 and CDR2: LNHNV, YYDKDF (reference sequence). CDR3 residues: CATSGVDYEQYF. CDR3 DNA: TGTGCCACCAGCGGGGTGGACTACGAGCAGTACTTC.

This chain uses TRBV4-1 with TRBJ1-1; no clear D. The CDR3 is made up of 13 amino acids. Germline V CDR1 and CDR2: MGHRA, YSYEKL. Trimming left V 2 bases short and J 1 base short, with 5 bases between. DNA for the CDR3: TGCGCCAGCAGCCAACAGAGGAACACTGAAGCTTTCTTT. This sequence encodes CASSQQRNTEAFF.

This rearrangement joins TRBV19 to TRBJ2-6; a weak D match, TRBD1 (6 bases). The V end was cut by 6 bases, the J end by 0 bases, with 12 bases between. Looked up from germline, CDR1 is LNHDA and CDR2 is SQIVND (reference sequence). The CDR3 has 16 residues. The CDR3 loop is CASRSRGHSGANVLTF. CDR3 nucleotide sequence: TGTGCCAGTAGGTCCCGGGGACACTCTGGGGCCAACGTCCTGACTTTC.

This clone has only one observation. The chain carries TRBV11-2 and TRBJ2-7; TRBD2 is a possible D gene (6 bases). V lost 4 bases to trimming and J lost 5 bases, with 21 bases between them. This CDR3 region has 16 residues. CDR1 is SGHAT and CDR2 is FQNNGV in the germline V gene. The CDR3, as DNA: TGTGCCAGCAGCTACCCCCCCGGGGGTGTTAGGGACGAGCAGTACTTC. Residues: CASSYPPGGVRDEQYF.

J is TRBJ2-2 and V is TRBV10-3, with 16 bases fitting TRBD2. In germline, CDR1 is ENHRY, CDR2 SYGVKD. J was trimmed by 6 bases and V by 3 bases; bases with no gene match: 10. CDR3 length: 19 residues. This CDR3 is CAISETGTSGGAASGELFF. The CDR3 DNA is TGTGCCATCAGTGAAACTGGGACTAGCGGGGGGGCCGCCTCCGGGGAGCTGTTTTTT.

This chain links TRBV28 with TRBJ1-2; D not certain. V lost 3 bases and J lost 8, with 10 bases in between. Germline assignment: CDR1 MDHEN and CDR2 SYDVKM. The length of the CDR3 is 12 residues. The CDR3 sequence is CASSFREWGYTF. The CDR3 DNA reads TGTGCCAGCAGTTTCCGTGAGTGGGGCTACACCTTC.

This clone came up once. This chain connects TRBV6-1 to TRBJ2-6, with 10 bases identical to TRBD1. The CDR3 length is 18 residues. Trimming cost V 4 bases and J 0 bases; bases outside gene matches: 6. The germline gives CDR1 MNHNS, CDR2 SASEGT. For the CDR3, the DNA is TGTGCCAGCAGTGGAAGGACAGGGGGGGGCTCTGGGGCCAACGTCCTGACTTTC. It codes for CASSGRTGGGSGANVLTF.

The chain is built from TRBV5-6 and TRBJ2-4; 7 bases agree with TRBD1. The junction had 2 bases not matched to a gene; V was cut back by 0 bases and J by 8 bases. The germline V gene has CDR1 SGHDT and CDR2 YYEEEE. The CDR3 runs to 13 residues. For the CDR3, the DNA is TGTGCCAGCAGCTTGGCACAGGGGCACATTCAGTACTTC. The encoded protein is CASSLAQGHIQYF.

This sequence joins TRBV30 and TRBJ1-1; D possibly corresponds to TRBD1 (5 bases). Germline assignment: CDR1 GTSNPN and CDR2 SVGIG (reference sequence). The CDR3 has 13 amino acids. V was shortened by 4 bases and J by 1 base, with 10 bases between the two germline ends. The chain's CDR3 is CAWTGRRNTEAFF. CDR3 DNA sequence: TGTGCCTGGACGGGACGAAGGAACACTGAAGCTTTCTTT. The full variable domain, rest sourced from reference TRBV30 and TRBJ1-1, is SQTIHQWPATLVQPVGSPLSLECTVEGTSNPNLYWYRQAAGRGLQLLFYSVGIGQISSEVPQNLSASRPQDRQFILSSKKLLLSDSGFYLCAWTGRRNTEAFFGQGTRLTVV.

This chain joins TRBV5-6 and TRBJ1-6; 10 positions agree with TRBD1. This CDR3 has 15 residues. From germline, CDR1 is SGHDT and CDR2 YYEEEE. Unmatched junction bases numbered 5, after V lost 0 bases and J lost 11 bases. The CDR3 bases are TGTGCCAGCAGCTTGGGGGGGACAGGGGACCCACCCCTCCACTTT. Translating gives CASSLGGTGDPPLHF.

Points on this clone: Other nucleotide sequences in the sample specify the same CDR3. The chain combines TRBV27 with TRBJ1-2; D is possibly TRBD1 (5 bases). Looked up from germline, CDR1 is MNHEY and CDR2 is SMNVEV (reference sequence). The CDR3 totals 12 residues. V was trimmed by 4 bases and J by 4 bases, leaving 7 bases between them. The CDR3 nucleotides read TGTGCCAGCAGTTCGGGGGGCTATGGCTACACCTTC. Protein: CASSSGGYGYTF.

This chain joins TRBV6-6 and TRBJ2-1; the match to TRBD1 covers 7 bases. Germline V lookup: CDR1 MNHNY, CDR2 SVGAGI (reference sequence). This CDR3 has 16 amino acids. V trimming: 10 bases; J trimming: 1 base; junction bases outside the gene matches: 13. The CDR3: CATFLPGTASYNEQFF. The DNA for the CDR3 is TGTGCCACCTTCCTCCCAGGGACAGCATCCTACAATGAGCAGTTCTTC.

The rearrangement uses TRBV28 and TRBJ2-7; tentatively, D is TRBD2 (5 bases). The CDR3 runs to 16 residues. V was clipped by 3 bases and J by 4 bases, with 19 bases between them. Germline V gene sequence: CDR1 MDHEN, CDR2 SYDVKM. In DNA form, the CDR3 reads TGTGCCAGCAGTTTTAGCGTAGGCAGAGGAACATACGAGCAGTACTTC. This translates into CASSFSVGRGTYEQYF.

The V call is TRBV2, the J call TRBJ1-5; D is unresolved. Germline V lookup: CDR1 SNHLY, CDR2 FYNNEI. CDR3 size: 14 residues. V was cut by 0 bases and J by 4 bases, with 7 bases left in between. CDR3 loop: CASSEAGGNQPQHF. Here the CDR3 DNA reads TGTGCCAGCAGTGAAGCCGGAGGGAATCAGCCCCAGCATTTT.

For the CDR3, the DNA is TGTGCCAGCAGCGGAACCGGGACACCTGGCTACACCTTC. This sequence encodes CASSGTGTPGYTF. The rearrangement joins TRBV5-6 to TRBJ1-2; maybe TRBD1 (6 bases). The V end lost 4 bases, the J end lost 7 bases, and 14 bases lay between the germline ends. Germline values: CDR1 SGHDT, CDR2 YYEEEE. The CDR3 contains 13 residues.

The chain uses TRBV4-3 and TRBJ2-3, with D perhaps matching TRBD1 (6 bases). The V gene's germline CDR1 is LGHNA and CDR2 YSLEER. This CDR3 has 16 amino acids. The V end was cut by 4 bases, the J end by 3 bases, with 17 bases between. The CDR3 here is CASSPARQVITDTQYF. CDR3 nucleotide sequence: TGCGCCAGCAGCCCTGCCCGACAGGTCATTACAGATACGCAGTATTTT.

The V gene is TRBV7-9, the J gene TRBJ2-1; tentative D call: TRBD2 (5 bases). V lost 11 bases, J lost 3 bases, and 17 bases lay in between. The CDR3 covers 14 residues. CDR1 is SEHNR, CDR2 FQNEAQ, per germline (reference sequence). CDR3 in DNA: TGTGCCGGATCCCCAATGGACTTCTACAATGAGCAGTTCTTC. As protein: CAGSPMDFYNEQFF.

V is TRBV19 and J is TRBJ1-5; maybe TRBD1 (6 bases). The CDR3 extends over 15 amino acids. Germline CDR1 LNHDA, CDR2 SQIVND (reference sequence). The V and J ends lost 3 bases and 6 bases respectively, with 15 bases between them. The CDR3 coding sequence is TGTGCCAGTAGTATTATGTGGGCAGGGGTTCAGCCCCAGCATTTT. Protein: CASSIMWAGVQPQHF.

This clone is a singleton in its sample. The rearrangement uses TRBV6-5 and TRBJ2-7; D remains ambiguous. The germline gives CDR1 MNHEY, CDR2 SVGAGI. The CDR3 length is 15 residues. The V gene lost 6 bases and the J gene lost 0 bases, with 15 bases spanning the gap. CDR3 protein: CASSSDMPPSYEQYF. In DNA form, the CDR3 reads TGTGCCAGCAGCTCCGACATGCCTCCCTCCTACGAGCAGTACTTC.

This chain joins TRBV4-3 and TRBJ2-1; D possibly matches TRBD1 or TRBD2 (5 bases each). The CDR3 is 15 amino acids. Germline CDR1 and CDR2: LGHNA and YSLEER. V was cut by 0 bases and J by 2 bases, with 8 bases left in between. CDR3 loop: CASSQDRDPYNEQFF. In nucleotides, the CDR3 is TGCGCCAGCAGCCAAGACAGGGACCCCTACAATGAGCAGTTCTTC.

The gene calls are TRBV5-1 and TRBJ1-6; the D gene is possibly TRBD1 (6 bases). The CDR3 extends over 15 amino acids. Germline V gene data show CDR1 as SGHRS and CDR2 as YFSETQ. V lost 2 bases, J lost 8 bases, and 14 bases lay in between. The chain's CDR3 is CASSFAGQMDSPLHF. The CDR3 coding sequence is TGCGCCAGCAGCTTTGCGGGACAAATGGATTCACCCCTCCACTTT.

This chain uses TRBV19 with TRBJ1-2; D is possibly TRBD1 (6 bases). In germline, CDR1 is LNHDA, CDR2 SQIVND (reference sequence). Trimming pared 7 bases from V and 5 bases from J, leaving 11 bases between. The CDR3 runs 12 residues. This CDR3 is CASTKGGYGYTF. The CDR3 DNA is TGTGCCAGTACCAAAGGGGGTTATGGCTACACCTTC.

V and J are TRBV27 and TRBJ2-5; 9 nucleotides agree with TRBD1. V was clipped by 3 bases and J by 4 bases; unmatched bases: 9. CDR1 is MNHEY and CDR2 is SMNVEV in the germline V gene (reference sequence). The CDR3 has 16 amino acids. Here the CDR3 reads CASSFRTGTGRETQYF. The CDR3 DNA reads TGTGCCAGCAGTTTCCGTACCGGGACAGGGAGAGAGACCCAGTACTTC.

The chain uses TRBV4-1 and TRBJ2-7; the match to TRBD1 covers 7 bases. CDR1 is MGHRA and CDR2 is YSYEKL in the germline V gene. The V and J ends lost 4 bases and 0 bases, in that order; junction bases with no gene match: 6. This CDR3 comprises 15 residues. The CDR3 DNA reads TGCGCCAGCAGCCGTTCTACAGGGGTCTCCTACGAGCAGTACTTC. Protein sequence: CASSRSTGVSYEQYF.

The rearrangement joins TRBV13 to TRBJ2-3, with 8 positions matching TRBD2. CDR1 is PRHDT, CDR2 FYEKMQ, per germline (reference sequence). There are 15 residues in the CDR3. The ends lost 3 bases at V and 0 bases at J; junction bases unmatched: 2. The CDR3 DNA follows: TGTGCCAGCAGCTTGACGGGGGGGAGCACAGATACGCAGTATTTT. Translating it yields CASSLTGGSTDTQYF.

The chain recombines TRBV4-1 with TRBJ1-4; possible D gene TRBD1, 6 bases. The CDR3 contains 16 residues. Germline V gives CDR1 MGHRA, CDR2 YSYEKL. V lost 4 bases and J 8 bases, leaving 20 bases between the germline ends. The CDR3 sequence: CASSPSQGKTEEKLFF. DNA of the CDR3: TGCGCCAGCAGCCCTAGCCAGGGGAAGACGGAAGAAAAACTGTTTTTT.